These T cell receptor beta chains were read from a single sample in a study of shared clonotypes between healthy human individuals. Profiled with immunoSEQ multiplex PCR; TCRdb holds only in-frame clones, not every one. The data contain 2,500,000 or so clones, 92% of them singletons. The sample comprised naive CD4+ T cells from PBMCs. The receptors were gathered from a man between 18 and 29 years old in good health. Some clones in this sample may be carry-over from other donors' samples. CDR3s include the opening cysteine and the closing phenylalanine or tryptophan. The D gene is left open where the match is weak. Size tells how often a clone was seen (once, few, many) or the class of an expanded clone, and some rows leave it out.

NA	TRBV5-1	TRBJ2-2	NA	CASSPQMTAGGTGELFF	TGCGCCAGCAGCCCACAAATGACAGCCGGGGGCACCGGGGAGCTGTTTTTT
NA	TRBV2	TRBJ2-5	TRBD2	CASSEALAGSQETQYF	TGTGCCAGCAGTGAAGCCCTAGCGGGAAGTCAAGAGACCCAGTACTTC
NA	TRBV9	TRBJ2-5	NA	CASSVGGRPGFQETQYF	TGTGCCAGCAGCGTAGGGGGGAGGCCCGGTTTTCAAGAGACCCAGTACTTC
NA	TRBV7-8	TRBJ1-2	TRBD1	CASSRTTGVGYGYTF	TGTGCCAGCAGCCGCACGACAGGGGTCGGCTATGGCTACACCTTC
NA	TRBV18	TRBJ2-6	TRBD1	CASSPPGTGAGANVLTF	TGTGCCAGCTCACCACCTGGGACAGGGGCTGGGGCCAACGTCCTGACTTTC
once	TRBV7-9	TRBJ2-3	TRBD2	CASSYTRLAGLGADTQYF	TGTGCCAGCAGCTACACGCGGCTAGCGGGGCTGGGTGCAGATACGCAGTATTTT
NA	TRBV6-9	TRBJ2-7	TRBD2	CASSLELAGEPYEQYF	TGTGCCAGCAGTCTCGAACTAGCGGGGGAGCCATACGAGCAGTACTTC
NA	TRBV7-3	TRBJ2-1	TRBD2	CASSFSGIAGYNEQFF	TGTGCCAGCAGCTTTTCGGGAATAGCGGGGTACAATGAGCAGTTCTTC
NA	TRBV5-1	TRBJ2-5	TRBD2	CASSLGATSGQETQYF	TGCGCCAGCAGCTTGGGCGCGACTAGCGGGCAAGAGACCCAGTACTTC
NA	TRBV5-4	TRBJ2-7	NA	CASSLGLASEQYF	TGTGCCAGCAGCTTGGGGCTAGCTTCCGAGCAGTACTTC
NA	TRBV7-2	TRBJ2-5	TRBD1	CASSARGRETQYF	TGTGCCAGCAGCGCAAGGGGGCGAGAGACCCAGTACTTC
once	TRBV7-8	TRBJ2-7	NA	CASSSPGRGRGYEQYF	TGTGCCAGCAGCTCCCCAGGGAGGGGCAGGGGATACGAGCAGTACTTC
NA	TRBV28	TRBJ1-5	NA	CASTEERRSNQPQHF	TGTGCCAGCACGGAGGAGCGACGAAGCAATCAGCCCCAGCATTTT
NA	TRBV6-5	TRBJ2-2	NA	CASSYFSLHLAGELFF	TGTGCCAGCAGTTACTTTAGTCTTCATTTGGCCGGGGAGCTGTTTTTT
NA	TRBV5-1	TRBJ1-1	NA	CASSSGAAPLGTEAFF	TGCGCCAGCAGCTCGGGGGCAGCCCCTCTGGGCACTGAAGCTTTCTTT
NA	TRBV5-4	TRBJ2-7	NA	CASSFGQSYEQYF	TGTGCCAGCAGCTTTGGACAGAGCTACGAGCAGTACTTC
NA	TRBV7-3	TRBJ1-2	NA	CASSLTGEISYGYTF	TGTGCCAGCAGCTTAACGGGGGAAATTTCCTATGGCTACACCTTC
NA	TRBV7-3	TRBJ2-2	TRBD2	CASSLAGLNTGELFF	TGTGCCAGCAGCTTAGCGGGACTAAACACCGGGGAGCTGTTTTTT
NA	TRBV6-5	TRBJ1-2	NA	CASSVGGGNGYTF	TGTGCCAGCAGCGTAGGGGGGGGGAATGGCTACACCTTC
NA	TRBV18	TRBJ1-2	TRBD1	CASRKGDRDYGYTF	TGTGCCAGTCGGAAAGGGGACAGGGACTATGGCTACACCTTC
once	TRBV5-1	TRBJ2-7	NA	CASSGGTRVQGLIYEQYF	TGCGCCAGCAGCGGGGGGACGAGGGTACAGGGCCTCATTTACGAGCAGTACTTC
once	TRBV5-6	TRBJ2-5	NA	CASSFDDSQETQYF	TGTGCCAGCAGCTTTGATGACAGCCAAGAGACCCAGTACTTC
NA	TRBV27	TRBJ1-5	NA	CASSSHGTKNSNQPQHF	TGTGCCAGCAGTAGTCACGGGACAAAGAATAGCAATCAGCCCCAGCATTTT
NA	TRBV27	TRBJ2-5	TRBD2	CASGRLAGARKGETQYF	TGTGCCAGCGGAAGACTAGCGGGAGCCCGAAAGGGAGAGACCCAGTACTTC
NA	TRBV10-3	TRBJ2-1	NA	CAISESLASEQFF	TGTGCCATCAGTGAGTCTCTTGCTAGTGAGCAGTTCTTC
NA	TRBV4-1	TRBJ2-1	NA	CASSQDVGAEQFF	TGCGCCAGCAGCCAAGATGTGGGCGCTGAGCAGTTCTTC
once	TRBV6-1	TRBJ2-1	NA	CASSEAFFQGRGQFF	TGTGCCAGCAGTGAAGCATTTTTTCAGGGCAGGGGGCAGTTCTTC
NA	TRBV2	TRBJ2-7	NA	CASSLGLFSYEQYF	TGTGCCAGCTCGCTAGGTCTATTCTCCTACGAGCAGTACTTC
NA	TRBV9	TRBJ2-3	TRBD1	CASSPWDRIISTDTQYF	TGTGCCAGCAGCCCCTGGGACAGGATAATTAGCACAGATACGCAGTATTTT
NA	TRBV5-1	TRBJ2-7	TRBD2	CASSPWGLADNYEQYF	TGCGCCAGCAGCCCTTGGGGACTAGCGGATAACTACGAGCAGTACTTC
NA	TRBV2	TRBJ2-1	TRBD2	CASRGLVFRNEQFF	TGTGCCAGCAGAGGACTAGTGTTTCGCAATGAGCAGTTCTTC
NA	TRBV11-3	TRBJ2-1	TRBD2	CASSLRAGTSAYNEQFF	TGTGCCAGCAGCTTAAGGGCGGGGACTAGCGCCTACAATGAGCAGTTCTTC
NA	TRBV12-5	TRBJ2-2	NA	CASGHFTGELFF	TGTGCTAGTGGACATTTCACCGGGGAGCTGTTTTTT
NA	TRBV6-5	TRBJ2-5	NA	CASNTGGSGSMTQYF	TGTGCCAGCAACACAGGGGGTAGCGGGAGTATGACCCAGTACTTC
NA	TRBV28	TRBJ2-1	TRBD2	CASRTGLLYNEQFF	TGTGCCAGCCGGACGGGACTACTTTACAATGAGCAGTTCTTC
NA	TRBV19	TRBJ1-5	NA	CASSVTGNSNQPQHF	TGTGCCAGTAGTGTTACAGGTAATAGCAATCAGCCCCAGCATTTT
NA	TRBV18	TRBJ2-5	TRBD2	CASSPQSGNQETQYF	TGTGCCAGCTCACCCCAGAGCGGGAACCAAGAGACCCAGTACTTC